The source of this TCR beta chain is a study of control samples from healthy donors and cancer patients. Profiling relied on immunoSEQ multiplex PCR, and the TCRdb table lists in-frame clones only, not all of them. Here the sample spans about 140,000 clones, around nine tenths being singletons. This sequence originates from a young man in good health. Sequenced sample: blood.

DNA for the CDR3: TGTGCCAGCAGCATGGGACAGGGGAGCACTGAAGCTTTCTTT. Protein sequence: CASSMGQGSTEAFF. The chain links TRBV11-3 to TRBJ1-1; TRBD1 matches 10 bases. V shed 5 bases, J shed 4 bases, and the junction held 4 bases outside the gene matches. Germline V gene data show CDR1 as SGHNT and CDR2 as YENEEA. The CDR3 spans 14 residues.